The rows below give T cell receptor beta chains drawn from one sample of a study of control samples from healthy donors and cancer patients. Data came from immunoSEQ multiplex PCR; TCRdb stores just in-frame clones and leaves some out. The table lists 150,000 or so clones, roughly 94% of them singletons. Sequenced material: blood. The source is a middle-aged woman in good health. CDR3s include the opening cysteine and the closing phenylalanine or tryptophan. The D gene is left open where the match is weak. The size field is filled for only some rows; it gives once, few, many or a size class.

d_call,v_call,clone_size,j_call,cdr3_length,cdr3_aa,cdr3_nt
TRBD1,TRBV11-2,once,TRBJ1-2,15,CASSLAQGVSGGYTF,TGTGCCAGCAGCTTAGCACAGGGGGTTTCAGGTGGCTACACCTTC
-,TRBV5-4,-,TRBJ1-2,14,CASSSVGAQTGYTF,TGTGCCAGCAGCTCCGTGGGGGCCCAGACGGGCTACACCTTC
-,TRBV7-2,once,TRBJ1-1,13,CASSLRANTEAFF,TGTGCCAGCAGCTTACGCGCGAACACTGAAGCTTTCTTT
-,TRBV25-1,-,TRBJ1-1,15,CASSQQETGDTEAFF,TGTGCCAGCAGTCAACAGGAGACTGGCGACACTGAAGCTTTCTTT
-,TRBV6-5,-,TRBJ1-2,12,CASRQTGIGYTF,TGTGCCAGCAGACAAACAGGAATCGGCTACACCTTC
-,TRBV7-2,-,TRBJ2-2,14,CASSLRPNTGELFF,TGTGCCAGCAGCTTACGGCCGAACACCGGGGAGCTGTTTTTT
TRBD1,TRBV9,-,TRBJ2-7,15,CASSMAPTGGYEQYF,TGTGCCAGCAGCATGGCCCCGACAGGGGGATACGAGCAGTACTTC
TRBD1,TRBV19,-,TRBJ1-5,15,CASSVQGENLQPQHF,TGTGCCAGTAGCGTACAGGGGGAAAATCTTCAGCCCCAGCATTTT
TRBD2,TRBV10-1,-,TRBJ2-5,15,CASSGRGTDQETQYF,TGCGCCAGCAGTGGGCGGGGGACGGACCAAGAGACCCAGTACTTC
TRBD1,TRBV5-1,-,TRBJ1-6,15,CASSLDRGYNSPLHF,TGCGCCAGCAGCTTGGACAGGGGCTATAATTCACCCCTCCACTTT
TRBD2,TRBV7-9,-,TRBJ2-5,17,CASSLATSGGYQETQYF,TGTGCCAGCAGCTTAGCGACTAGCGGGGGTTACCAAGAGACCCAGTACTTC
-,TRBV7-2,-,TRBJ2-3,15,CASSPSVAYTDTQYF,TGTGCCAGCAGCCCGTCGGTGGCTTACACAGATACGCAGTATTTT
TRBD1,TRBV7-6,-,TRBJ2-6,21,CASSLFSVGDRGNSGANVLTF,TGTGCCAGCAGCTTGTTTTCTGTAGGGGACAGGGGGAACTCTGGGGCCAACGTCCTGACTTTC
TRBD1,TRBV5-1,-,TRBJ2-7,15,CASSSGQALLYEQYF,TGCGCCAGCAGCTCAGGACAGGCGCTTCTCTACGAGCAGTACTTC
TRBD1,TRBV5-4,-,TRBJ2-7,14,CASSRDRDSYEQYF,TGTGCCAGCAGCAGGGACAGGGACTCCTACGAGCAGTACTTC
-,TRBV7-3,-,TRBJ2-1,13,CASSLRSRDEQFF,TGTGCCAGCAGCTTAAGAAGCCGGGACGAGCAGTTCTTC
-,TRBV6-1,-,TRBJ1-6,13,CASSEGTNSPLHF,TGTGCCAGCAGTGAGGGCACTAATTCACCCCTCCACTTT
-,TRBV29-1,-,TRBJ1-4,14,CSVAPGQTNEKLFF,TGCAGCGTTGCCCCCGGACAGACTAATGAAAAACTGTTTTTT
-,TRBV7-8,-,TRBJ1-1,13,CASSLVMNTEAFF,TGTGCCAGCAGCTTAGTTATGAACACTGAAGCTTTCTTT
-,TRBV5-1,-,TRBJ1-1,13,CASSSQGNTEAFF,TGCGCCAGCAGTTCGCAGGGGAACACTGAAGCTTTCTTT
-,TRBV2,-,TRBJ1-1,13,CASSERWDAEAFF,TGTGCCAGCAGTGAACGATGGGACGCTGAAGCTTTCTTT
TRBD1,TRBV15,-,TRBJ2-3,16,CATSSDPGQGADTQYF,TGTGCCACCAGCAGCGACCCGGGACAGGGGGCAGATACGCAGTATTTT
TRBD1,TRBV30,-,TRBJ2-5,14,CAWSGTGERETQYF,TGTGCCTGGAGTGGGACAGGGGAGAGAGAGACCCAGTACTTC
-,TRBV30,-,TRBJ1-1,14,CASPPGRPNTEAFF,TGTGCCTCCCCCCCGGGACGGCCGAACACTGAAGCTTTCTTT
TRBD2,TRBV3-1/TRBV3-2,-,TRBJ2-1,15,CASSPTSGSYNEQFF,TGTGCCAGCAGCCCGACTAGCGGCTCCTACAATGAGCAGTTCTTC
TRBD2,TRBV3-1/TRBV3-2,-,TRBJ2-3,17,CASSQVRREAPTDTQYF,TGTGCCAGCAGCCAAGTTAGGCGGGAGGCACCCACAGATACGCAGTATTTT
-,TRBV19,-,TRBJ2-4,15,CASSMRGIGKNIQYF,TGTGCCAGTAGTATGCGTGGCATTGGCAAAAACATTCAGTACTTC
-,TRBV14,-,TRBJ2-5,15,CASSQVRGAQETQYF,TGTGCCAGCAGCCAAGTACGGGGGGCCCAAGAGACCCAGTACTTC
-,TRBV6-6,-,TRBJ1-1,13,CASIRDSNTEAFF,TGTGCCAGCATCCGGGACTCCAACACTGAAGCTTTCTTT
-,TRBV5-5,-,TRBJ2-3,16,CASSPWGGRGTDTQYF,TGTGCCAGCAGCCCCTGGGGGGGCAGGGGCACAGATACGCAGTATTTT
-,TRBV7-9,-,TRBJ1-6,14,CASSKTAVESPLHF,TGTGCCAGCAGCAAGACCGCGGTTGAGTCACCCCTCCACTTT
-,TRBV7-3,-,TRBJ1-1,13,CASTPDVGTEAFF,TGTGCCAGCACCCCTGATGTGGGAACTGAAGCTTTCTTT
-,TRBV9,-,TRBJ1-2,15,CASSDSQVGNYGYTF,TGTGCCAGCAGCGACTCCCAGGTTGGGAACTATGGCTACACCTTC
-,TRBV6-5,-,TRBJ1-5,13,CASQVNGNQPQHF,TGTGCCAGCCAAGTAAATGGCAATCAGCCCCAGCATTTT
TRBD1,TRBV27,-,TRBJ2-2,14,CASRRGQGTGELFF,TGTGCCAGCAGGAGAGGACAGGGGACCGGGGAGCTGTTTTTT
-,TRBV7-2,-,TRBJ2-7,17,CASSLGSGQTKVYEQYF,TGTGCCAGCAGCTTAGGAAGCGGACAGACCAAAGTTTACGAGCAGTACTTC
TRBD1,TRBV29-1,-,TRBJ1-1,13,CSAWTGLNTEAFF,TGCAGCGCCTGGACAGGGCTGAACACTGAAGCTTTCTTT
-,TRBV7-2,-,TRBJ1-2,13,CASSFASLSGYTF,TGTGCCAGCAGCTTTGCGAGTTTGTCTGGCTACACCTTC
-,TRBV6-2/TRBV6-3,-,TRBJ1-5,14,CASSYGQLNQPQHF,TGTGCCAGCAGTTATGGACAGCTCAATCAGCCCCAGCATTTT
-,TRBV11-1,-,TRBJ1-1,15,CASSFPSGANTEAFF,TGTGCCAGCAGCTTCCCATCGGGGGCGAACACTGAAGCTTTCTTT
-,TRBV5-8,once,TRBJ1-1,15,CASSWGFQGGTEAFF,TGTGCCAGCAGCTGGGGGTTTCAGGGCGGCACTGAAGCTTTCTTT
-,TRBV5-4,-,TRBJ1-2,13,CASSLDRTGSYTF,TGTGCCAGCAGCTTGGACAGAACTGGAAGCTACACCTTC
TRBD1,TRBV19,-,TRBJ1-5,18,CASSSSPGTGVRNQPQHF,TGTGCCAGTAGCTCAAGTCCCGGGACAGGGGTTAGGAATCAGCCCCAGCATTTT
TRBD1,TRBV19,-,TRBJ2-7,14,CASSIYRGSYEQYF,TGTGCCAGTAGTATATACAGGGGATCCTACGAGCAGTACTTC
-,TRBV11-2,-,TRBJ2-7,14,CASSFVGSLYEQYF,TGTGCCAGCAGCTTCGTGGGTTCTCTCTACGAGCAGTACTTC
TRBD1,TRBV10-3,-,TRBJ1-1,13,CAIGGQGAPEAFF,TGTGCCATCGGGGGGCAGGGGGCACCTGAAGCTTTCTTT
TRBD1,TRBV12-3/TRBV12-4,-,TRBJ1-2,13,CASSGTAIYGYTF,TGTGCCAGCAGCGGGACAGCCATCTATGGCTACACCTTC